This T cell receptor beta chain was sequenced in a study of CD8 T cells in Susac syndrome. RNA in amounts of 0.5 to 1 ug was reverse transcribed with random hexamers. TCRdb re-called the immunoSEQ multiplex PCR reads with MiXCR, one entry per CDR3 protein. The table records some 220,000 distinct CDR3 sequences, about 96% of them present only once. Sequencing of TCR beta drew on CD8+ and CD4+ T cells from blood. The CDR3 runs to 13 residues. V lost 0 bases and J lost 5, with 7 bases in between. The germline V gene encodes CDR1 LGHDT and CDR2 YNNKEL (reference sequence). Sequencing used CD4+ T cells from PBMCs. This chain links TRBV3-1 with TRBJ1-1; D call uncertain. The TCR was taken from a human donor with multiple sclerosis. The CDR3 nucleotides read TGTGCCAGCAGCCAAGATTACTCGACTGAAGCTTTCTTT. The encoded protein is CASSQDYSTEAFF.